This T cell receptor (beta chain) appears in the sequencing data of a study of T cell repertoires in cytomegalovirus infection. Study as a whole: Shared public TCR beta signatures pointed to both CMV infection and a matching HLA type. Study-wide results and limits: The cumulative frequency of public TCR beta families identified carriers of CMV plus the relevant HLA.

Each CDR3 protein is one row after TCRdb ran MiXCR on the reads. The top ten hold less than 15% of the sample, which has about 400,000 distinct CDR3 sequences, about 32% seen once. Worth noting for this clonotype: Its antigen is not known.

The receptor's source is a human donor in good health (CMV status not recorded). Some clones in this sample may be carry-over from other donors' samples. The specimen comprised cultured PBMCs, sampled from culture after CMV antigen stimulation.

The CDR3 region has the DNA TGTGCCAGTAGTATCCTAGGGGTAGGTGGAGGCAATGAGCAGTTCTTC. Its translation is CASSILGVGGGNEQFF. J is TRBJ2-1 and V is TRBV19; D may match TRBD1 or TRBD2 (5 bases each). In germline, CDR1 is LNHDA, CDR2 SQIVND (reference sequence). This CDR3 spans 16 amino acids. Trimming stripped 3 bases from V and 6 bases from J, with 18 bases between.